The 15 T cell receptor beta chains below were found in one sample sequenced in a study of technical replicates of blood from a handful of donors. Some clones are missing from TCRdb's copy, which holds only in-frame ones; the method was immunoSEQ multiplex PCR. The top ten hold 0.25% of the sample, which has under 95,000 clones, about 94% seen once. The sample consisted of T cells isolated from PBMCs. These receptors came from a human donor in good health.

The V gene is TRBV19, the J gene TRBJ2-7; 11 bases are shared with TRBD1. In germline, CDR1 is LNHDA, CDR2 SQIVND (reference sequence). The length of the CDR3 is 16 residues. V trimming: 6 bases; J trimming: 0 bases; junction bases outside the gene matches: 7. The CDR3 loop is CASRNPGTGGSYEQYF. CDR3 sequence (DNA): TGTGCCAGTAGGAACCCCGGGACAGGGGGCTCCTACGAGCAGTACTTC.

CDR3 residues: CASSQAGADQPQHF. CDR3 in DNA: TGCGCCAGCAGCCAGGCGGGGGCCGATCAGCCCCAGCATTTT. The chain joins TRBV5-1 to TRBJ1-5, with D possibly matching TRBD1 (6 bases). The germline CDR1 and CDR2 sequences are SGHRS and YFSETQ. The CDR3 runs to 14 residues. V lost 4 bases, J lost 5 bases, and 13 bases lay in between. Full variable domain (rest looked up from reference TRBV5-1 and TRBJ1-5): KAGVTQTPRYLIKTRGQQVTLSCSPISGHRSVSWYQQTPGQGLQFLFEYFSETQRNKGNFPGRFSGRQFSNSRSEMNVSTLELGDSALYLCASSQAGADQPQHFGDGTRLSIL.

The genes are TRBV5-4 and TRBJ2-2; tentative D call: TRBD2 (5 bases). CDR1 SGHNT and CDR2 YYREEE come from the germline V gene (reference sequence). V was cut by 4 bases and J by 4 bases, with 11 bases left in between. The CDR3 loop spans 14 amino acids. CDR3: CASSRGGATGELFF. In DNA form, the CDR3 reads TGTGCCAGCAGCAGAGGAGGAGCCACCGGGGAGCTGTTTTTT.

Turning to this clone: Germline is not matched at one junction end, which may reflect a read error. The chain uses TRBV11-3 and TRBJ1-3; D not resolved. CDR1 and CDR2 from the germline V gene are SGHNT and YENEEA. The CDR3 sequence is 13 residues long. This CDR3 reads CASSVDGGNTIYF. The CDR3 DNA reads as TGTGCCAGCAGCGTAGACGGTGGAAACACCATATATTTT.

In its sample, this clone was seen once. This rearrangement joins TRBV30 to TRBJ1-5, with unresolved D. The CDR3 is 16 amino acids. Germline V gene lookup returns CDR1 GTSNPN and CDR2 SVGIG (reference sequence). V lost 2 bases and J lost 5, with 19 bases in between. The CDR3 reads CAWSPKGYPRDQPQHF. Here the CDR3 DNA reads TGTGCCTGGAGTCCCAAGGGTTATCCGCGGGATCAGCCCCAGCATTTT.

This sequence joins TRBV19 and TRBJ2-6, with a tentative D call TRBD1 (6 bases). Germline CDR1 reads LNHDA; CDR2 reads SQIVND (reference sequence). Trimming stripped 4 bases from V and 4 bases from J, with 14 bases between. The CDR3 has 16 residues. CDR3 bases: TGTGCCAGTAGTAAGGGGCTGGGGGCCGGGGCCAACGTCCTGACTTTC. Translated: CASSKGLGAGANVLTF.

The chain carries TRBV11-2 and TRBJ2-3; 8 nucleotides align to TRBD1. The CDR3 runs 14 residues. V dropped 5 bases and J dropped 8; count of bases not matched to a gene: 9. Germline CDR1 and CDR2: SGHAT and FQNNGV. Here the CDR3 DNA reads TGTGCCAGCAGCCGATCGACAGGGGTGGTTACGCAGTATTTT. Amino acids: CASSRSTGVVTQYF.

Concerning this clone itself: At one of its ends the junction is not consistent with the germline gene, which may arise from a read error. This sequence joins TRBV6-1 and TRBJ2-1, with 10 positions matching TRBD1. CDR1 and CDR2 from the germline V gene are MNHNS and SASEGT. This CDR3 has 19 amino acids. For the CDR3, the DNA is TGTGCCAGCAGTGAAACCCTGAAAAGAGGGACAGGGGAGGACAACGAGCAGTTCTTC. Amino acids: CASSETLKRGTGEDNEQFF.

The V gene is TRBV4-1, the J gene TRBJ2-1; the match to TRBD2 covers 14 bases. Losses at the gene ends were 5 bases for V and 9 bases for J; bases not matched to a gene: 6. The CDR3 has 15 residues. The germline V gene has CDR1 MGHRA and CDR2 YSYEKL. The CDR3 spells CASSKGLAGVGEQFF. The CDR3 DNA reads TGCGCCAGCAGCAAGGGACTAGCGGGAGTTGGTGAGCAGTTCTTC.

CDR3 nucleotides: TGTGCCAGCAGTCCCGCACCCGATAGGACAGGGTGGAATCAGCCCCAGCATTTT. This sequence encodes CASSPAPDRTGWNQPQHF. J is TRBJ1-5 and V is TRBV28, with 8 bases that match TRBD1. The CDR3 length is 18 residues. Germline V gene sequence: CDR1 MDHEN, CDR2 SYDVKM. J lost 4 bases, V lost 5 bases, and 16 bases had no gene match.

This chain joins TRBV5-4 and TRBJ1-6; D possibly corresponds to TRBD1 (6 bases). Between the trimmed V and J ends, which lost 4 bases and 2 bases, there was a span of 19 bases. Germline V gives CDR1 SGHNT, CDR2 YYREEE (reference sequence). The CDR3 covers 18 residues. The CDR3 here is CASSKQTGTHAYNSPLHF. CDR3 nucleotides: TGTGCCAGCAGCAAACAAACTGGGACACACGCCTATAATTCACCCCTCCACTTT.

The CDR3 protein is CAWTPQPGQGLPPLHF. Written as DNA, the CDR3 is TGTGCCTGGACCCCCCAACCGGGACAGGGTCTTCCACCCCTCCACTTT. J is TRBJ1-6 and V is TRBV30, with 9 bases identical to TRBD1. CDR3 size: 16 residues. Germline CDR1 reads GTSNPN; CDR2 reads SVGIG (reference sequence). The V gene end was trimmed by 4 bases and the J gene end by 11 bases; junction bases not matched to a gene: 15.

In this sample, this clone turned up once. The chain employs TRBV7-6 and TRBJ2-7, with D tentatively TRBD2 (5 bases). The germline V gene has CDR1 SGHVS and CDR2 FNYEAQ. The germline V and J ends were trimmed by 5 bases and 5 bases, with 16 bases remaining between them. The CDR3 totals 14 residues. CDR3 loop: CASSPSGPLDEQYF. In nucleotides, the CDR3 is TGTGCCAGCAGCCCAAGCGGACCCCTAGACGAGCAGTACTTC. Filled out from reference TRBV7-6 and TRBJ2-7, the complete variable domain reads GAGVSQSPRYKVTKRGQDVALRCDPISGHVSLYWYRQALGQGPEFLTYFNYEAQQDKSGLPNDRFSAERPEGSISTLTIQRTEQRDSAMYRCASSPSGPLDEQYFGPGTRLTVT.

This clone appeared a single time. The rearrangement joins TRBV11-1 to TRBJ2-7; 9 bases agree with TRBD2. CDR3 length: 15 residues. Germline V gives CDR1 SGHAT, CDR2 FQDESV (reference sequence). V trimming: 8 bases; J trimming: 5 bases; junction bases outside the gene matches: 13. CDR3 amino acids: CASGRTGTSFNEQYF. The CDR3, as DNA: TGTGCCAGCGGGAGAACCGGGACTAGCTTCAACGAGCAGTACTTC.

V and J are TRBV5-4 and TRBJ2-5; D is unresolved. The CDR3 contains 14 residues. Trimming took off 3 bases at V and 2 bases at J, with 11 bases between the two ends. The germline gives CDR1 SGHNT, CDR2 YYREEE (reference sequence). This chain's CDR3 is CASSSRVAQETQYF. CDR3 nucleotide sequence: TGTGCCAGCAGCTCCCGGGTGGCACAAGAGACCCAGTACTTC.